This T cell receptor (beta chain) was sequenced for a study of blood T cell repertoires in COVID-19. V was pared by 4 bases and J by 10 bases, with 12 bases of the junction left unmatched. The CDR3 is 14 residues long. Per the germline V gene, CDR1 is SGDLS and CDR2 is YYNGEE. Measured with immunoSEQ multiplex PCR; TCRdb has only the in-frame clones, and not every one. The repertoire consists of about 320,000 clones, with approximately 91% occurring once and the leading ten covering 4% to 6%. The clonotype was recovered from a man between 60 and 75 years old who had recovered from COVID-19. V and J are TRBV9 and TRBJ2-3; 7 positions agree with TRBD1. The specimen was PBMCs or T cells enriched from blood (not recorded which). The CDR3 reads CASSPGTDRRAQYF. The CDR3 coding sequence is TGTGCCAGCAGCCCCGGGACAGACAGACGGGCGCAGTATTTT.